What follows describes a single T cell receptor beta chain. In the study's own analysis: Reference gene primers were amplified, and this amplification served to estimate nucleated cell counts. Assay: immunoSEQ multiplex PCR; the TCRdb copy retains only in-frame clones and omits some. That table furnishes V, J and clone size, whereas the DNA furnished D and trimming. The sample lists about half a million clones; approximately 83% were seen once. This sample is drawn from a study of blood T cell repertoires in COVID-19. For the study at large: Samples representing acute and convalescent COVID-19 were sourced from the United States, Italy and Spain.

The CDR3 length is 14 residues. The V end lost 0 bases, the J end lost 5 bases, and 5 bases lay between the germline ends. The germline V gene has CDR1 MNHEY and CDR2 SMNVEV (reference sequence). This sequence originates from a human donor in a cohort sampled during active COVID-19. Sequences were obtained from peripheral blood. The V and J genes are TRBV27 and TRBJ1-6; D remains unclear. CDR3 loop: CASSLSAHNSPLHF. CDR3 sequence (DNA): TGTGCCAGCAGTTTATCGGCCCATAATTCACCCCTCCACTTT.